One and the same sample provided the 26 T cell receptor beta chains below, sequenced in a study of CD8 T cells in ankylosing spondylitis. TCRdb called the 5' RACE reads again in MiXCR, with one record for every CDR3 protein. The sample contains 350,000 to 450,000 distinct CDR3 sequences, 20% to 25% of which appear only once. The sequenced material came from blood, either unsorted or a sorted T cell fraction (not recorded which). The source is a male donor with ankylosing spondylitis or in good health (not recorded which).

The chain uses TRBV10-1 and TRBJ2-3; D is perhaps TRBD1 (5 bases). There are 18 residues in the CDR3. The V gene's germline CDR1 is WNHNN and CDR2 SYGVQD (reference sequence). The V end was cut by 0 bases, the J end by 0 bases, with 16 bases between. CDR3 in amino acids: CASSESRIRGLSTDTQYF. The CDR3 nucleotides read TGCGCCAGCAGTGAGTCGAGGATAAGGGGCCTTAGCACAGATACGCAGTATTTT.

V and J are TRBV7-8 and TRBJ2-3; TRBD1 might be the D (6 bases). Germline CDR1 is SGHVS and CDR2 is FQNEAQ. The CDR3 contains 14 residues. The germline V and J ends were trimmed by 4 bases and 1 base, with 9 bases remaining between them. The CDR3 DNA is TGTGCCAGCAGCTCGGGACACGGCACAGATACGCAGTATTTT. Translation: CASSSGHGTDTQYF.

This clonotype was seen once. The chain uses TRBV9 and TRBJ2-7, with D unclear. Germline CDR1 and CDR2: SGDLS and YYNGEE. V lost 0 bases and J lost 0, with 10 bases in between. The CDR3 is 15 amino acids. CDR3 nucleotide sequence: TGTGCCAGCAGCGTAGCTGGGTACGGCTCCTACGAGCAGTACTTC. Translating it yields CASSVAGYGSYEQYF.

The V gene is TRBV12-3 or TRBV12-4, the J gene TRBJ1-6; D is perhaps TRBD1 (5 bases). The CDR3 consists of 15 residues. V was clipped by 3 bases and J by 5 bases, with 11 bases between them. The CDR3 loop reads CASSLPPGNNSPLHF. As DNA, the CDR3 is TGTGCCAGCAGTTTGCCCCCAGGGAATAATTCACCCCTCCACTTT.

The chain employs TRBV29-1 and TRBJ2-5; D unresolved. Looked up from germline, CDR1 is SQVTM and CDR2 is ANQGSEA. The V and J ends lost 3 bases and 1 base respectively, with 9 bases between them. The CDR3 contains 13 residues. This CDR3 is CSVDDGPQETQYF. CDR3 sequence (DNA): TGCAGCGTTGATGATGGGCCCCAAGAGACCCAGTACTTC. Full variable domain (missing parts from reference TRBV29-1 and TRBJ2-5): SAVISQKPSRDICQRGTSLTIQCQVDSQVTMMFWYRQQPGQSLTLIATANQGSEATYESGFVIDKFPISRPNLTFSTLTVSNMSPEDSSIYLCSVDDGPQETQYFGPGTRLLVL.

CDR3 nucleotide sequence: TGTGCCAGCAGTGCCCTGACAGGGTCCTACGAGCAGTACTTC. Amino acids: CASSALTGSYEQYF. V is TRBV27 and J is TRBJ2-7; 7 nucleotides line up with TRBD1. V shed 5 bases and J 1 base; nucleotides not matched to a gene: 5. The CDR3 sequence is 14 residues long. Germline-derived CDR1 and CDR2 are MNHEY and SMNVEV (reference sequence).

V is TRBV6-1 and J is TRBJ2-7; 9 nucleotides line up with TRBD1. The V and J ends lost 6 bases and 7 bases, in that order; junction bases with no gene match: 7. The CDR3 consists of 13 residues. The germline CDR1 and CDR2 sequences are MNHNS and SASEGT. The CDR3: CASRDRGSGEQYF. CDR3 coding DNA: TGTGCCAGCAGGGACAGGGGTTCGGGAGAGCAGTACTTC.

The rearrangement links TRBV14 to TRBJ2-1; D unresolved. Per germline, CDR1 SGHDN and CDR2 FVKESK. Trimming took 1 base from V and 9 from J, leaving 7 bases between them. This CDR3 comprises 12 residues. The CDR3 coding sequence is TGTGCCAGCAGCCAAGTCATGCTTGAGCAGTTCTTC. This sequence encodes CASSQVMLEQFF.

In DNA, the CDR3 is TGTGCCAGCAGCGAAACAGGGGCCCCCTCCTACGAGCAGTACTTC. Translated, it gives CASSETGAPSYEQYF. The chain is built from TRBV5-4 and TRBJ2-7; TRBD1 matches at 7 bases. CDR1 is SGHNT, CDR2 YYREEE, per germline (reference sequence). Unmatched junction bases numbered 7, after V lost 4 bases and J lost 0 bases. The CDR3 is 15 amino acids. The entire variable domain, with the rest obtained from reference TRBV5-4 and TRBJ2-7, is as follows: ETGVTQSPTHLIKTRGQQVTLRCSSQSGHNTVSWYQQALGQGPQFIFQYYREEENGRGNFPPRFSGLQFPNYSSELNVNALELDDSALYLCASSETGAPSYEQYFGPGTRLTVT.

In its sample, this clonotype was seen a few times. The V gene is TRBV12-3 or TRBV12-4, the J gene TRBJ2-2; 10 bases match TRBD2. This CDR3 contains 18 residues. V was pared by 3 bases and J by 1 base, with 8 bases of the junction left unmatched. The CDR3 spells CASSFSASGGWNTGELFF. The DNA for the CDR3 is TGTGCCAGCAGTTTTTCGGCTAGCGGGGGCTGGAACACCGGGGAGCTGTTTTTT.

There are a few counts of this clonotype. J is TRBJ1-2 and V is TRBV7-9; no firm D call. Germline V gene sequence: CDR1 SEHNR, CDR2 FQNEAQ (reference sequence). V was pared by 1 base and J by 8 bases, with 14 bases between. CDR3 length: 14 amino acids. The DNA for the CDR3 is TGTGCCAGCAGCTTAGGGGCCGCAATACTGGGCTACACCTTC. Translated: CASSLGAAILGYTF.

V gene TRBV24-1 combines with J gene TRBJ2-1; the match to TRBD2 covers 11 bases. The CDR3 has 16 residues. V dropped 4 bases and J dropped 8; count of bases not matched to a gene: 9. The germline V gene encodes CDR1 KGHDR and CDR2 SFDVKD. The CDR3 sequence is CATSDHTTSGVDEQFF. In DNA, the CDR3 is TGTGCCACCAGTGACCATACGACTAGCGGGGTAGATGAGCAGTTCTTC.

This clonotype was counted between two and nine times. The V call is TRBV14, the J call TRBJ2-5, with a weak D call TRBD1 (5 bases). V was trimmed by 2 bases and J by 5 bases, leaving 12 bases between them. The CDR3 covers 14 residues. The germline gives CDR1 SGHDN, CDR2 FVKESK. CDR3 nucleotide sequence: TGTGCCAGCAGCCAACGTCAGGGCTGGGAGACCCAGTACTTC. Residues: CASSQRQGWETQYF.

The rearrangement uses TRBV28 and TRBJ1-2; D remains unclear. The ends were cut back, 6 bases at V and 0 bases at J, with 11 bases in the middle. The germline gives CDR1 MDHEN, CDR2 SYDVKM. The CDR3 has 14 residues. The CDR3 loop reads CASRTVGSNYGYTF. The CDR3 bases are TGTGCCAGCAGGACGGTGGGATCTAACTATGGCTACACCTTC.

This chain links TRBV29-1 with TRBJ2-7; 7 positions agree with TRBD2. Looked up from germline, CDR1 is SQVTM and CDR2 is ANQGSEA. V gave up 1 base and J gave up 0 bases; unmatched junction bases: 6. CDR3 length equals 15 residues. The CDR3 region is CSVEGGGDPSYEQYF. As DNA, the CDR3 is TGCAGCGTTGAAGGGGGGGGGGACCCCTCCTACGAGCAGTACTTC.

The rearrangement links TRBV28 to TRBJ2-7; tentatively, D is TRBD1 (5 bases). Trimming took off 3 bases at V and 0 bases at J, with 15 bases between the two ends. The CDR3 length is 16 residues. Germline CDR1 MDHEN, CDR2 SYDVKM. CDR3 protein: CASSFPRAIHSYEQYF. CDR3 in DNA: TGTGCCAGCAGTTTCCCCAGGGCAATCCACTCCTACGAGCAGTACTTC.

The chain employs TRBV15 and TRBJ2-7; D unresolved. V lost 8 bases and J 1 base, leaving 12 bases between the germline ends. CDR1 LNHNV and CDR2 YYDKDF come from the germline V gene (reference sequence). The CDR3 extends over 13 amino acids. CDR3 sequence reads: CATSARSSYEQYF. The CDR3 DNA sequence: TGTGCCACCTCGGCCCGGTCTTCCTACGAGCAGTACTTC.

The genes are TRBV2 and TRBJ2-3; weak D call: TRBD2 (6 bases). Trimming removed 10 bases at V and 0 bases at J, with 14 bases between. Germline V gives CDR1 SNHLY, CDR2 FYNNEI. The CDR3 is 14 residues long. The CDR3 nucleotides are TGTGCCATTCATCTTCGGGGGAGCACAGATACGCAGTATTTT. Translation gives CAIHLRGSTDTQYF.

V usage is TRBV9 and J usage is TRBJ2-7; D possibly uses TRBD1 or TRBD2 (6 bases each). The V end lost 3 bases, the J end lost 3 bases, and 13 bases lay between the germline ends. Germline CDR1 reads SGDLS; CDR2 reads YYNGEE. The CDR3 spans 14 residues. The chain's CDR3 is CASSGGGGDYEQYF. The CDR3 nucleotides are TGTGCCAGCAGCGGTGGGGGCGGGGACTACGAGCAGTACTTC.

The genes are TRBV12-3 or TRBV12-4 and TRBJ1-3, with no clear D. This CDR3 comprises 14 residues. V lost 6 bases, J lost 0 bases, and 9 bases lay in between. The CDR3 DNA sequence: TGTGCCAGCAGACCTACTCTCTCTGGAAACACCATATATTTT. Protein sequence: CASRPTLSGNTIYF.

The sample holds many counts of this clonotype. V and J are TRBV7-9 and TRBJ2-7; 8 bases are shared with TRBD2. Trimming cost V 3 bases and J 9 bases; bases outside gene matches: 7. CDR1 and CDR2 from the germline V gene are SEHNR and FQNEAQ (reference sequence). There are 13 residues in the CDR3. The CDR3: CASSLSPAGGQYF. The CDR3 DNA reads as TGTGCCAGCAGCTTGTCCCCCGCGGGGGGGCAGTACTTC.

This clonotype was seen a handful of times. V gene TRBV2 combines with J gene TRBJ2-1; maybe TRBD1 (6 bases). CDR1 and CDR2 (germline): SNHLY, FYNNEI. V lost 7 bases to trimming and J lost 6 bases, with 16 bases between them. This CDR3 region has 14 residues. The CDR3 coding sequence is TGTGCCAGCATAGGGGGTTTCGGTTTCAATGAGCAGTTCTTC. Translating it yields CASIGGFGFNEQFF.

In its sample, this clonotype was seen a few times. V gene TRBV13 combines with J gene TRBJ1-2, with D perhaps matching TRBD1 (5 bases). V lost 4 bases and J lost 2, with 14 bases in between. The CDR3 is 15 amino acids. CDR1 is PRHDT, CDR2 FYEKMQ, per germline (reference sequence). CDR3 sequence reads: CASSSPQGENYGYTF. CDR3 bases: TGTGCCAGCAGCTCCCCCCAAGGGGAAAACTATGGCTACACCTTC.

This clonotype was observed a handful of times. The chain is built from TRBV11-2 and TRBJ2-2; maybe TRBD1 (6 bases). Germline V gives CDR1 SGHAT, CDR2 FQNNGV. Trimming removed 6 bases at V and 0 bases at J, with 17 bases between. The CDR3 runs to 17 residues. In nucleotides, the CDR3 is TGTGCCAGCAGGGCCCACCCCAACAGGGCGAACACCGGGGAGCTGTTTTTT. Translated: CASRAHPNRANTGELFF. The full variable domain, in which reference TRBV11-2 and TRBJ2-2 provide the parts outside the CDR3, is EAGVAQSPRYKIIEKRQSVAFWCNPISGHATLYWYQQILGQGPKLLIQFQNNGVVDDSQLPKDRFSAERLKGVDSTLKIQPAKLEDSAVYLCASRAHPNRANTGELFFGEGSRLTVL.

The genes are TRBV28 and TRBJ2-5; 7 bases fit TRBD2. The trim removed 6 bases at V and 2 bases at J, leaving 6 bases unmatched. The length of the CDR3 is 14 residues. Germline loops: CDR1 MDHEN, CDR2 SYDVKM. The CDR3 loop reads CASRLGGGQETQYF. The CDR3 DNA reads TGTGCCAGCAGGCTGGGGGGGGGTCAAGAGACCCAGTACTTC.

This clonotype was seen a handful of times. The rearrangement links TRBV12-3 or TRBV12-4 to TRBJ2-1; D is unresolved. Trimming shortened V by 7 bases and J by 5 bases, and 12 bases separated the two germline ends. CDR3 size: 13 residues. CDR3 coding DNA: TGTGCCAGCACTAAGTGGCAGAACAATGAGCAGTTCTTC. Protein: CASTKWQNNEQFF.